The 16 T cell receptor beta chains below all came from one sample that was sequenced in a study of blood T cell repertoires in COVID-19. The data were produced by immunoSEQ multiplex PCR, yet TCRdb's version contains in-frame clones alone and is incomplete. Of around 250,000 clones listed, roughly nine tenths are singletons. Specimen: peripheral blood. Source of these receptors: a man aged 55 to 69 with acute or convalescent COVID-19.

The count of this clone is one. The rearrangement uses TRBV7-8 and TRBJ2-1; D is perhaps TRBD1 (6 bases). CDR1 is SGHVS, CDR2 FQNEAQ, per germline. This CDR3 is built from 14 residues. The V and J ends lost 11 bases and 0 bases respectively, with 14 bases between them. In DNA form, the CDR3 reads TGTGCCGGGGGCGGGCCGAGCTCCTACAATGAGCAGTTCTTC. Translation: CAGGGPSSYNEQFF.

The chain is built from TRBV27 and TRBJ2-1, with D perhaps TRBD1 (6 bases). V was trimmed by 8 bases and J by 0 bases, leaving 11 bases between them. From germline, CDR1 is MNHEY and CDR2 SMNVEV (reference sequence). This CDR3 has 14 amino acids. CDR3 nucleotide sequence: TGTGCCAGCTACAGGGTACCCTCCTACAATGAGCAGTTCTTC. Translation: CASYRVPSYNEQFF.

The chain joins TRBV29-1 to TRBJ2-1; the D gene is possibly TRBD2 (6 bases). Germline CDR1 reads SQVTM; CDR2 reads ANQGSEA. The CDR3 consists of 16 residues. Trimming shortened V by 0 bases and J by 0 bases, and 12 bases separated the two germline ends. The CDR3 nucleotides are TGCAGCGTTGAAGATCCCCAGCGGGTCTCCTACAATGAGCAGTTCTTC. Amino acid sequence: CSVEDPQRVSYNEQFF.

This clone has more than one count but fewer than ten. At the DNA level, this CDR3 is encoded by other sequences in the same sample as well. The CDR3 nucleotides are TGTGCCAGCAGCTCGGGACTAGCGGGGTCCTACGAGCAGTACTTC. Translation: CASSSGLAGSYEQYF. The J gene is TRBJ2-7, the V gene TRBV11-2; 13 positions agree with TRBD2. The V segment lost 4 bases and the J segment 1 base; nucleotides outside the gene matches: 1. Germline V gene sequence: CDR1 SGHAT, CDR2 FQNNGV. CDR3 length: 15 amino acids.

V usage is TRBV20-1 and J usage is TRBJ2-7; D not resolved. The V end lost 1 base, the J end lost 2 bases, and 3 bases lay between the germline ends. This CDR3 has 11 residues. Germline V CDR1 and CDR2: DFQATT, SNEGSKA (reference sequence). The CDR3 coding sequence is TGCAGTGCTAGAGGCGCCTACGAGCAGTACTTC. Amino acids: CSARGAYEQYF.

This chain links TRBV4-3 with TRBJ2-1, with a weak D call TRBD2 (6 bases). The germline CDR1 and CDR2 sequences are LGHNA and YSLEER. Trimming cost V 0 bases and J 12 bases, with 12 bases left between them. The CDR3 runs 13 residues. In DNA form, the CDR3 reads TGCGCCAGCAGCCAAGATATCGGGGGTCGGCAGTTCTTC. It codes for CASSQDIGGRQFF.

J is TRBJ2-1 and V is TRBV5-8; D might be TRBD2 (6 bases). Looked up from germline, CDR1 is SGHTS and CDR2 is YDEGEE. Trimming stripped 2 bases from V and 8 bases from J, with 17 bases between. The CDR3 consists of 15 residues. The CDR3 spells CASSFAGRPLDEQFF. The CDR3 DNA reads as TGTGCCAGCAGCTTCGCGGGACGGCCATTAGATGAGCAGTTCTTC.

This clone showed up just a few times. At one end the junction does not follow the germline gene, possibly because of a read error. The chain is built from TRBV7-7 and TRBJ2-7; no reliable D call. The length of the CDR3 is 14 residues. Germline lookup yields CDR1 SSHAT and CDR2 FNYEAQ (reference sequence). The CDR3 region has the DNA TGTGCTAGCAGCTTAGATCTGTTCTCCTACGAGCAGTACTTC. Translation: CASSLDLFSYEQYF.

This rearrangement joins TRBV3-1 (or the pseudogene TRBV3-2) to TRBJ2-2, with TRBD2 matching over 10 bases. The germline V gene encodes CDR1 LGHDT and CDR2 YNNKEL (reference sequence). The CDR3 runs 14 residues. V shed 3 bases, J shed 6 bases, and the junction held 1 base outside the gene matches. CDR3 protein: CASSHSGRAGELFF. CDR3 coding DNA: TGTGCCAGCAGCCACAGCGGGAGGGCCGGGGAGCTGTTTTTT.

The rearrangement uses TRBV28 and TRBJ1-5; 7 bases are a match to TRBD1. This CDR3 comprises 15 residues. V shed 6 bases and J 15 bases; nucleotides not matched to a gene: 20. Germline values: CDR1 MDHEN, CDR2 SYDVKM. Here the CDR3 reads CASSAWTGGTIVRHF. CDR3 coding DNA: TGTGCCAGCAGCGCCTGGACAGGCGGGACAATCGTTCGGCATTTT.

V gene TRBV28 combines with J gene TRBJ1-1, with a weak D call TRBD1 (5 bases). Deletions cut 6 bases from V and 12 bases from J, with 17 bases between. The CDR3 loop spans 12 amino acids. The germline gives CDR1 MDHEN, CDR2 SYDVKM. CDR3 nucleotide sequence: TGTGCCAGCAGGACAGTCCCTGCAGGGTCTTTCTTT. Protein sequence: CASRTVPAGSFF.

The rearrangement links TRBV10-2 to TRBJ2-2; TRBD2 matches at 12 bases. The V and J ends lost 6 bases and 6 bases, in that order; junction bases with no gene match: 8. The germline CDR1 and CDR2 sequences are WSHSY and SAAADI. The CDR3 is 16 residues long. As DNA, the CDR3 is TGCGCCAGCAGCGATTCCGGGACTAGCGGGCCCGGGGAGCTGTTTTTT. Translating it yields CASSDSGTSGPGELFF.

The CDR3 is CAWRKGQVNTEAFF. CDR3 nucleotide sequence: TGTGCCTGGAGAAAGGGACAAGTGAACACTGAAGCTTTCTTT. The rearrangement joins TRBV30 to TRBJ1-1; D may be TRBD1 (6 bases). V was cut by 3 bases and J by 0 bases, with 11 bases left in between. The CDR3 is 14 amino acids. Germline V gene lookup returns CDR1 GTSNPN and CDR2 SVGIG (reference sequence).

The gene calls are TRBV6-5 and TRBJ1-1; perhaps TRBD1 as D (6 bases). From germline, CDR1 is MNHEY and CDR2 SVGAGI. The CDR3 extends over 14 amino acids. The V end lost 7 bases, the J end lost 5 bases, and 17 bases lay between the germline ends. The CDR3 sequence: CASTERGSGTEAFF. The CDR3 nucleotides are TGTGCCAGCACCGAGAGGGGGTCCGGGACTGAAGCTTTCTTT.

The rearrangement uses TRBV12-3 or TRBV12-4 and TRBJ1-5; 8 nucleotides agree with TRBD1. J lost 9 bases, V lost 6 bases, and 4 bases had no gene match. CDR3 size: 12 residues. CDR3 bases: TGTGCCAGCAGCCGGACAGGGTCGCCCCAGCATTTT. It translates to CASSRTGSPQHF.

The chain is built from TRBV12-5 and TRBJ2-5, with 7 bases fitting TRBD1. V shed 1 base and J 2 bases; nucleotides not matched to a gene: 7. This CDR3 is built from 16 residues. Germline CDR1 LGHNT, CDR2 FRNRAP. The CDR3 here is CASGLGQGVGQETQYF. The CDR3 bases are TGTGCTAGTGGTTTGGGACAGGGTGTTGGTCAAGAGACCCAGTACTTC. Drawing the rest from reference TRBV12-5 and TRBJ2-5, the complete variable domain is DARVTQTPRHKVTEMGQEVTMRCQPILGHNTVFWYRQTMMQGLELLAYFRNRAPLDDSGMPKDRFSAEMPDATLATLKIQPSEPRDSAVYFCASGLGQGVGQETQYFGPGTRLLVL.